This TCR beta chain was obtained from a study of blood T cell repertoires in COVID-19. The overall study: Material from acute and convalescent COVID-19 was sourced from the United States, Italy and Spain. T cells, B-cell-depleted T cells, or PBMCs provided the cDNA or gDNA that served as material.

Original analysis: Nucleated cell number was recorded as an estimate derived from reference gene primer amplification. TCRdb keeps only in-frame clones here, not all; method: immunoSEQ multiplex PCR. V and J calls and clone size come straight from that table; D and trimming were deduced from the DNA. The sample yields around 120,000 clones, roughly 88% seen once. Germline V gene data show CDR1 as MNHEY and CDR2 as SVGAGI. This CDR3 is built from 15 residues. With V trimmed by 7 bases and J by 4 bases, 10 bases remained unmatched. The rearrangement joins TRBV6-5 to TRBJ1-2; TRBD1 agrees at 9 bases. This clonotype originated in a man in his fifties or sixties with acute or convalescent COVID-19. Sequencing input: peripheral blood. In DNA, the CDR3 is TGTGCCAGCATGGGGACAGGGATTGGGGGCTATGGCTACACCTTC. Amino acids: CASMGTGIGGYGYTF.